Listed here is a single T cell receptor (beta chain). What it binds is unknown. Losses at the gene ends were 3 bases for V and 5 bases for J; bases not matched to a gene: 6. CDR1 is SEHNR and CDR2 is FQNEAQ in the germline V gene (reference sequence). This CDR3 has 16 residues. The sample originates from a study of response to subunit inactivated influenza vaccine. Overall study results and limits: The authors suggested that few new T cells are recruited per seasonal influenza vaccination.

Each CDR3 protein gets one entry after TCRdb re-called the RT-PCR reads with MiXCR. This table holds around 520,000 distinct CDR3 sequences, approximately 12% found once. The chain links TRBV7-9 to TRBJ2-2; TRBD2 agrees at 10 bases. The receptor was isolated from a man between 45 and 60 years old who received an inactivated influenza vaccine. This sample comprised PBMCs from blood, obtained on the day of vaccination. This CDR3 is CASSFLAGVETGELFF. The CDR3 DNA sequence: TGTGCCAGCAGCTTTCTAGCGGGAGTAGAGACCGGGGAGCTGTTTTTT.